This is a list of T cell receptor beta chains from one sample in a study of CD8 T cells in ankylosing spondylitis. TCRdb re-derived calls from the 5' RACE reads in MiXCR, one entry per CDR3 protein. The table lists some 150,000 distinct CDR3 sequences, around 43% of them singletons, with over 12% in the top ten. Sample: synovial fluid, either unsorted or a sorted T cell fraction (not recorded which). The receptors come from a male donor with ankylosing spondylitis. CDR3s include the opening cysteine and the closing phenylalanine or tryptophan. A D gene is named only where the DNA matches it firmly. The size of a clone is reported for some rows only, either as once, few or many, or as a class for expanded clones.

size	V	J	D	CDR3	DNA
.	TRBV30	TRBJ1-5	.	CAWSASGDWNQPQHF	TGTGCCTGGAGCGCCAGCGGGGATTGGAATCAGCCCCAGCATTTT
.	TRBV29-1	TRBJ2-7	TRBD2	CGVESGREPYEQYF	TGCGGCGTTGAAAGCGGGAGGGAACCCTACGAGCAGTACTTC
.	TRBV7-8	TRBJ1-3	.	CASSLEVDTIYF	TGTGCCAGCAGCTTAGAGGTCGACACCATATATTTT
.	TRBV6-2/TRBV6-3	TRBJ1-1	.	CASSSQFVGPEAFF	TGTGCCAGCAGTTCACAATTCGTGGGGCCTGAAGCTTTCTTT
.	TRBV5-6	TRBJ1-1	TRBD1	CASRGQIMNTEAFF	TGTGCCAGCAGGGGACAGATCATGAACACTGAAGCTTTCTTT
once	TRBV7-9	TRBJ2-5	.	CASSSPQPTSLQETQYF	TGTGCCAGCAGCTCACCCCAACCTACTAGCCTACAAGAGACCCAGTACTTC
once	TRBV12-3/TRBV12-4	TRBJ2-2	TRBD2	CASSFWTSGDTGELFF	TGTGCCAGCAGTTTTTGGACTAGCGGGGATACCGGGGAGCTGTTTTTT
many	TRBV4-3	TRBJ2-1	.	CASSQDYPGHGVGAYNEQFF	TGCGCCAGCAGCCAAGATTACCCAGGGCACGGGGTGGGAGCCTACAATGAGCAGTTCTTC
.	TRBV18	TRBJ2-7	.	CASSLSTYEQYF	TGTGCCAGCTCACTTAGTACCTACGAGCAGTACTTC
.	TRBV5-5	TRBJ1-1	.	CASSPEKFYYTEAFF	TGTGCCAGCAGCCCAGAAAAATTTTACTACACTGAAGCTTTCTTT
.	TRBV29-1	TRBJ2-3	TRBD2	CSVLSGGGLDTQYF	TGCAGCGTCCTGAGCGGGGGGGGTTTGGATACGCAGTATTTT
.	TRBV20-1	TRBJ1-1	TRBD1	CSAQTGQEITEAFF	TGCAGTGCACAAACCGGACAGGAAATCACTGAAGCTTTCTTT